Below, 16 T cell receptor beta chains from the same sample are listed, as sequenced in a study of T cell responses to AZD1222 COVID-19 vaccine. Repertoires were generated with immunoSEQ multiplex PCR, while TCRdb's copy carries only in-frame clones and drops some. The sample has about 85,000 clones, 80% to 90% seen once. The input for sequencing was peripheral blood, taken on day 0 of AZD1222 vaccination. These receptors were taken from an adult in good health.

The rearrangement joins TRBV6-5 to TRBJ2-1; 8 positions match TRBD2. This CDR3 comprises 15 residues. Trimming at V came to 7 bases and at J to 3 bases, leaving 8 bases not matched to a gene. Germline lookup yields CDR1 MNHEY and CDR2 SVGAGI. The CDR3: CASKRELADYNEQFF. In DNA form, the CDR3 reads TGTGCCAGCAAGAGGGAACTAGCGGACTACAATGAGCAGTTCTTC.

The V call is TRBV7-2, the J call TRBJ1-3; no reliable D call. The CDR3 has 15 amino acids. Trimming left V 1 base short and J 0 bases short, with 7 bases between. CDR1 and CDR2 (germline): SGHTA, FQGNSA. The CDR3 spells CASSLGPTSGNTIYF. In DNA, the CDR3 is TGTGCCAGCAGCTTAGGACCGACCTCTGGAAACACCATATATTTT.

CDR3 DNA sequence: TGTGCCAGCAGTTTATATCTAGCGGGAGTCGAGCAGTACTTC. It encodes CASSLYLAGVEQYF. The rearrangement links TRBV28 to TRBJ2-7; TRBD2 agrees at 10 bases. The CDR3 runs 14 residues. V lost 1 base to trimming and J lost 6 bases; unmatched junction nucleotides: 3. Germline lookup yields CDR1 MDHEN and CDR2 SYDVKM.

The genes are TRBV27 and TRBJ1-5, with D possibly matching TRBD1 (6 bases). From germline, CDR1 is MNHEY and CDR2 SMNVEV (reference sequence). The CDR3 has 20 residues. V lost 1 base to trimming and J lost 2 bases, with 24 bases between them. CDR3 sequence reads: CASSLYSPDSQPRGNQPQHF. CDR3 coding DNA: TGTGCCAGCAGTTTATATTCCCCGGACAGCCAACCGAGGGGCAATCAGCCCCAGCATTTT.

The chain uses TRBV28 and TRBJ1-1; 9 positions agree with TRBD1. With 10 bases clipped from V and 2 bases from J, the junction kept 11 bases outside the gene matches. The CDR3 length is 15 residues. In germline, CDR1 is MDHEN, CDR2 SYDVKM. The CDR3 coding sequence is TGTGCCACCCGAGCAGGGGACAGGGCAAACACTGAAGCTTTCTTT. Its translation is CATRAGDRANTEAFF.

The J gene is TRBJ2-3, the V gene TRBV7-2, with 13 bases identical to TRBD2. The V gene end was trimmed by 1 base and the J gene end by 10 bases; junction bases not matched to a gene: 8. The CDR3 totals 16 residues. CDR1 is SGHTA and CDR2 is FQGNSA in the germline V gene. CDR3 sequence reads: CASSLGSLAGGFAQYF. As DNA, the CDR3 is TGTGCCAGCAGCTTAGGGTCACTAGCGGGAGGGTTTGCGCAGTATTTT.

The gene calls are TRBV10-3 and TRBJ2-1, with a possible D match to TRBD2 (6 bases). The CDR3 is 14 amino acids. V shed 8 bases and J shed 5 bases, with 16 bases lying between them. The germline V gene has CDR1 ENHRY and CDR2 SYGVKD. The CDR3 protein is CAILRDSLHNEQFF. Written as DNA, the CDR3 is TGTGCCATCCTGCGGGACTCCCTCCACAATGAGCAGTTCTTC.

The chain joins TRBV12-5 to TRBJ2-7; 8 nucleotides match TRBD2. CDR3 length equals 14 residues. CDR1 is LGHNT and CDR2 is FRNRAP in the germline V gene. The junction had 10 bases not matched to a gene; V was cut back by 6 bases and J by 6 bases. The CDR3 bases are TGTGCTAGTGGCCCTACCGGACTAGCAGGCGAGCAGTACTTC. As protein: CASGPTGLAGEQYF.

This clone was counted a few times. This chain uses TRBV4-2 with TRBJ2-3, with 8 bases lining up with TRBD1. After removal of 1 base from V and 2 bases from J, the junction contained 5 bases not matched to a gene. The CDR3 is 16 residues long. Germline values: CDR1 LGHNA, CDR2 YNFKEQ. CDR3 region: CASSQGAGGVTDTQYF. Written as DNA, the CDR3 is TGTGCCAGCAGCCAAGGGGCAGGGGGCGTCACAGATACGCAGTATTTT.

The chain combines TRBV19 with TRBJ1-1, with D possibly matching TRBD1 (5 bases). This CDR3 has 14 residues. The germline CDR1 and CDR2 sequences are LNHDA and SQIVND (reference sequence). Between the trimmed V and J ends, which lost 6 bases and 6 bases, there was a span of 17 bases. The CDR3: CASRGDSFGAEAFF. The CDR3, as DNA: TGTGCCAGTAGGGGGGACTCCTTTGGGGCTGAAGCTTTCTTT.

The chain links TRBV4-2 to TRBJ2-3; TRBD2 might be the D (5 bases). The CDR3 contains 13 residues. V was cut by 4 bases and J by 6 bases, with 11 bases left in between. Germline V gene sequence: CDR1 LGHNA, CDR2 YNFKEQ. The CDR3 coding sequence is TGTGCCAGCAGCCTACAACTAGAGGATACGCAGTATTTT. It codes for CASSLQLEDTQYF.

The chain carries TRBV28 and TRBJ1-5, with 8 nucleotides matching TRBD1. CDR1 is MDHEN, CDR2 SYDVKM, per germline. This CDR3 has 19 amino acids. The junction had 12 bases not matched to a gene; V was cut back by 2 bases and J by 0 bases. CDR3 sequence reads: CASSLDPRTGSNSNQPQHF. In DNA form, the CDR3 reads TGTGCCAGCAGTTTAGATCCCCGGACAGGGTCGAATAGCAATCAGCCCCAGCATTTT.

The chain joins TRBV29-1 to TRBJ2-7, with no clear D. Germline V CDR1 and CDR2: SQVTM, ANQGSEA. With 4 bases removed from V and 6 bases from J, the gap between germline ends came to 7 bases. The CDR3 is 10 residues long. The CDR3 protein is CSVGVVEQYF. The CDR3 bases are TGCAGCGTTGGGGTGGTCGAGCAGTACTTC.

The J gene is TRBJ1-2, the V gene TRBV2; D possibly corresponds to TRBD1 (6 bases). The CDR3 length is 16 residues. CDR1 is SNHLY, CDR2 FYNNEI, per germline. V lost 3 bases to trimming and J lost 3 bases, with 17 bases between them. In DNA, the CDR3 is TGTGCCAGCAGTGACGGAACAGGGATACTAGACTATGGCTACACCTTC. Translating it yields CASSDGTGILDYGYTF.

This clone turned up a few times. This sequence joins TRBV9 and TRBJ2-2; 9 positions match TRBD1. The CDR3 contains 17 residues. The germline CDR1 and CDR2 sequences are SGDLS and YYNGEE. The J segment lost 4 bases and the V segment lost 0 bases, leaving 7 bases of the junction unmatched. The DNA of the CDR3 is TGTGCCAGCAGCGTAGGGGGACAGGGCTCGGGCACCGGGGAGCTGTTTTTT. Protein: CASSVGGQGSGTGELFF. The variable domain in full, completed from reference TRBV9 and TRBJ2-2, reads DSGVTQTPKHLITATGQRVTLRCSPRSGDLSVYWYQQSLDQGLQFLIQYYNGEERAKGNILERFSAQQFPDLHSELNLSSLELGDSALYFCASSVGGQGSGTGELFFGEGSRLTVL.

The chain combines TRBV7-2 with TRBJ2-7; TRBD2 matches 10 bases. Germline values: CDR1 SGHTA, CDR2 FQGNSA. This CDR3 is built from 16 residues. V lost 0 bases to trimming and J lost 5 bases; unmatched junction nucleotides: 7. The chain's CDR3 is CASSLALAGVVHEQYF. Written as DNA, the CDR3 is TGTGCCAGCAGCTTAGCGCTAGCGGGAGTAGTGCACGAGCAGTACTTC.